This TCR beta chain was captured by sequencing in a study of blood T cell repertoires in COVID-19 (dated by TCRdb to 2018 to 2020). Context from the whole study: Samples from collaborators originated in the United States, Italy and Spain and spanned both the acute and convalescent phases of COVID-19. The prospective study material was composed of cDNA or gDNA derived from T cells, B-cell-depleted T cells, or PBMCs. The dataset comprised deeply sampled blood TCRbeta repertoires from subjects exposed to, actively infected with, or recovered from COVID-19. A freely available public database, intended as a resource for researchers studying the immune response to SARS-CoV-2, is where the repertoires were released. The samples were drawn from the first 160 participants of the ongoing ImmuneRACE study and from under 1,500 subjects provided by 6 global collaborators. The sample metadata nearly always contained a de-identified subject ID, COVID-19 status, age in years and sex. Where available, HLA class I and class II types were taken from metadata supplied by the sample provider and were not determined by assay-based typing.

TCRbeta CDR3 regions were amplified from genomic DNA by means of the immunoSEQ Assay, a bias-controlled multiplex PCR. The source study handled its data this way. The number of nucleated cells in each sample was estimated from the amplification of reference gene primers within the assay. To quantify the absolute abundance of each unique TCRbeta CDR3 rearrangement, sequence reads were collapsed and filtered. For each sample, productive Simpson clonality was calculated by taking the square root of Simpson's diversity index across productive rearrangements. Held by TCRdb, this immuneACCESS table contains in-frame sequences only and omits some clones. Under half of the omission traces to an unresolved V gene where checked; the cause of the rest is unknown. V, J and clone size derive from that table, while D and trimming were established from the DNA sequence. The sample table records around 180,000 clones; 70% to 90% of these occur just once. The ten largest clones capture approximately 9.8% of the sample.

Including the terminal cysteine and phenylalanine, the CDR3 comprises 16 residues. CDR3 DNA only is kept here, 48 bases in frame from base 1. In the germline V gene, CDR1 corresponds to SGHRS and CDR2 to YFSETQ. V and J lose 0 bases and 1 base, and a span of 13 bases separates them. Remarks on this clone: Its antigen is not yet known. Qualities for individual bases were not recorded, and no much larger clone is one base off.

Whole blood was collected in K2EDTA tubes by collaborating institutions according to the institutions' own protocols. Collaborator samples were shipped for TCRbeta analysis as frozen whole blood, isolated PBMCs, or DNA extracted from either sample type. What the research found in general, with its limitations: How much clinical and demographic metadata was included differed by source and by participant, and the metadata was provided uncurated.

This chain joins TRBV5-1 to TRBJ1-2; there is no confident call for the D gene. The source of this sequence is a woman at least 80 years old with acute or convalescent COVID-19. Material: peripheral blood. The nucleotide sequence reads TGCGCCAGCAGCTTGGACACCTCATTAAATAACTATGGCTACACCTTC. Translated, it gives CASSLDTSLNNYGYTF. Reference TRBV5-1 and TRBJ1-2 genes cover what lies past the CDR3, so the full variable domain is KAGVTQTPRYLIKTRGQQVTLSCSPISGHRSVSWYQQTPGQGLQFLFEYFSETQRNKGNFPGRFSGRQFSNSRSEMNVSTLELGDSALYLCASSLDTSLNNYGYTFGSGTRLTVV.